This T cell receptor beta chain was identified in a study of technical replicates of blood from several donors. This CDR3 region has 13 residues. With 2 bases removed from V and 6 bases from J, the gap between germline ends came to 13 bases. Per germline, CDR1 GTSNPN and CDR2 SVGIG (reference sequence). Produced via immunoSEQ multiplex PCR; TCRdb's table is partial and in-frame only. The table includes about 81,000 clones, approximately 80% detected once. The chain joins TRBV30 to TRBJ1-1; perhaps TRBD1 as D (6 bases). This sequence originates from a human donor in good health. Some clones in this sample may be carry-over from other donors' samples. The sequenced sample consisted of PBMCs. The CDR3 here is CAWSPGGAPEAFF. CDR3 sequence (DNA): TGTGCCTGGAGTCCGGGGGGGGCCCCTGAAGCTTTCTTT.